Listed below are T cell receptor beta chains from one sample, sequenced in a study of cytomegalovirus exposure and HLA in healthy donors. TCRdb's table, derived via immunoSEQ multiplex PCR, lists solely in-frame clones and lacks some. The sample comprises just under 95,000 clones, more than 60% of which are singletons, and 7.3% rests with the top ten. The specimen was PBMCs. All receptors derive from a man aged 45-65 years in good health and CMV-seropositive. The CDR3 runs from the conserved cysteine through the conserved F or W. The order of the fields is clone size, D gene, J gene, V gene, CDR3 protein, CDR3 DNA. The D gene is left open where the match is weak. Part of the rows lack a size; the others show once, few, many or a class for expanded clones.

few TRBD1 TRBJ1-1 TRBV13 CASSPLGQGSTEAFF TGTGCCAGCAGCCCTTTGGGACAGGGTTCCACTGAAGCTTTCTTT
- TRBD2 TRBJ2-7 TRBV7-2 CASSARPSGGEHYEQYF TGTGCCAGCAGCGCACGGCCTAGCGGGGGTGAACACTACGAGCAGTACTTC
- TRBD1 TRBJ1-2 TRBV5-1 CASSATGDDYGYTF TGCGCCAGCAGCGCCACAGGGGATGACTATGGCTACACCTTC
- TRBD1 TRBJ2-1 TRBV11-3 CASSPGQGAYNEQFF TGTGCCAGCAGCCCCGGACAGGGGGCTTACAATGAGCAGTTCTTC
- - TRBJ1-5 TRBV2 CASRGGVLHF TGTGCCAGCAGAGGTGGAGTTCTGCATTTT
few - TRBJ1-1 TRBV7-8 CASSLEWQMNTEAFF TGTGCCAGCAGCTTAGAATGGCAGATGAACACTGAAGCTTTCTTT
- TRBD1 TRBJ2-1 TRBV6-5 CASSYTGGNEQFF TGTGCCAGCAGTTACACAGGGGGAAATGAGCAGTTCTTC
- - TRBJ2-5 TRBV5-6 CASSLANMGGTQYF TGTGCCAGCAGCTTGGCCAACATGGGGGGGACCCAGTACTTC
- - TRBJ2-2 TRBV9 CASRLGGTNTGELFF TGTGCCAGCAGACTTGGCGGCACGAACACCGGGGAGCTGTTTTTT
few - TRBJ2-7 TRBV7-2 CASSLLQVSYEQYF TGTGCCAGCAGCTTATTACAGGTATCCTACGAGCAGTACTTC
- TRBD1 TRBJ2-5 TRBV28 CASSLGTGRQETQYF TGTGCCAGCAGTTTGGGGACAGGGCGCCAAGAGACCCAGTACTTC
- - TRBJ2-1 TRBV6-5 CASRILQGREQFF TGTGCCAGCAGGATCCTTCAGGGGAGAGAGCAGTTCTTC
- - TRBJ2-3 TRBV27 CASSRQITDTQYF TGTGCCAGCAGTCGACAAATCACAGATACGCAGTATTTT
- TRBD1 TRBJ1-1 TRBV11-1 CASSPDRVNTEAFF TGTGCCAGCAGCCCGGACAGGGTGAACACTGAAGCTTTCTTT
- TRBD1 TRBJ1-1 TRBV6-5 CASSLTGGRTEAFF TGTGCCAGCAGTTTGACAGGGGGAAGGACTGAAGCTTTCTTT
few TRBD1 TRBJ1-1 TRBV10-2 CASSRSETGARNTEAFF TGCGCCAGCAGTCGTTCGGAGACAGGGGCACGGAACACTGAAGCTTTCTTT